Below, one T cell receptor beta chain is given with its context. Its antigen is unknown. A minimum of 6.5 million PBMCs was isolated per sample. The authors extracted at least 5 micrograms of total RNA per sample. The second PCR ran roughly 7 to 11 cycles with a sample-barcoded 5' primer and J-beta primers. TCRdb reanalysed the 5' RACE reads using MiXCR and keeps one entry per CDR3 protein. The sample contains 1,300,000 or so distinct CDR3 sequences, 45% to 70% of which appear only once. The sample belongs to a study of blood T cells in healthy people across ages. Whole-study results and caveats: A greater number of naive CD4+ cells and higher diversity distinguished long-lived donors from aged donors. In older individuals, TCR beta diversity per million T cells was lower, falling roughly linearly with age.

CDR3 length equals 13 residues. The sample consisted of blood. The gene calls are TRBV12-1 and TRBJ2-3; the table's TRBD1 call for D was not verified on the DNA. TRBV12-1 is termed a pseudogene. This sequence was found in a young man in good health. The CDR3 nucleotides read TGTGCCAGCAGCTCACAGGGGTGGGATACGCAGTATTTT. As protein: CASSSQGWDTQYF.